Presented here are 27 T cell receptor beta chains from one specimen sequenced in a study of response to subunit inactivated influenza vaccine. MiXCR, applied by TCRdb to the RT-PCR reads, yields one record per CDR3 protein. This sample has a few hundred thousand distinct CDR3 sequences, with less than 15% found just once. The sequencing used PBMCs from blood, collected about 13 days after vaccination. The receptors were sampled from a man aged 50-60 years who received an inactivated influenza vaccine.

The V and J genes are TRBV6-1 and TRBJ1-5; D is possibly TRBD1 (5 bases). The CDR3 runs 15 residues. V was pared by 5 bases and J by 6 bases, with 17 bases between. Germline-derived CDR1 and CDR2 are MNHNS and SASEGT. CDR3 nucleotide sequence: TGTGCCAGCAGTCCCGGCCGGGGCCCCAGTCAGCCCCAGCATTTT. It codes for CASSPGRGPSQPQHF.

The V and J genes are TRBV28 and TRBJ2-3, with 14 bases identical to TRBD2. Germline assignment: CDR1 MDHEN and CDR2 SYDVKM. V lost 5 bases and J lost 3; bases outside the gene matches: 7. This CDR3 contains 17 residues. For the CDR3, the DNA is TGTGCCAGCAGTACGGGGACTAGCGGGAGTAGTACAGATACGCAGTATTTT. This translates into CASSTGTSGSSTDTQYF.

V usage is TRBV9 and J usage is TRBJ2-1; D unclear. Per germline, CDR1 SGDLS and CDR2 YYNGEE. V shed 4 bases and J shed 5 bases, with 13 bases lying between them. This CDR3 has 14 amino acids. CDR3 residues: CASSPFYSNNEQFF. The CDR3 region has the DNA TGTGCCAGCAGCCCGTTCTATAGTAACAATGAGCAGTTCTTC. Combining the CDR3 with reference TRBV9 and TRBJ2-1 gives the whole variable domain DSGVTQTPKHLITATGQRVTLRCSPRSGDLSVYWYQQSLDQGLQFLIQYYNGEERAKGNILERFSAQQFPDLHSELNLSSLELGDSALYFCASSPFYSNNEQFFGPGTRLTVL.

In this sample, this clonotype turned up a few times. This sequence joins TRBV6-5 and TRBJ2-6; tentative D call: TRBD2 (5 bases). Trimming shortened V by 0 bases and J by 4 bases, and 13 bases separated the two germline ends. CDR1 is MNHEY and CDR2 is SVGAGI in the germline V gene. The CDR3 consists of 17 residues. Here the CDR3 reads CASSYSGRVSGANVLTF. CDR3 nucleotide sequence: TGTGCCAGCAGTTACTCCGGGCGGGTCTCCGGGGCCAACGTCCTGACTTTC.

As for this clonotype: A read error may produce the germline difference seen at one junction end. The chain has TRBV7-9 and TRBJ2-1; 11 bases fit TRBD2. The length of the CDR3 is 15 residues. In germline, CDR1 is SEHNR, CDR2 FQNEAQ (reference sequence). This CDR3 is CASSLAGGLWNEQFF. The CDR3 DNA reads TGTGCCAGCAGCCTAGCGGGGGGCCTTTGGAATGAGCAGTTCTTC.

With respect to this clonotype: One end of the junction does not line up with germline, which may come from a read error. The rearrangement joins TRBV7-7 to TRBJ2-3; 8 positions agree with TRBD1. CDR1 and CDR2 from the germline V gene are SSHAT and FNYEAQ (reference sequence). There are 14 residues in the CDR3. CDR3 protein: CASSSSGQGDTQYF. CDR3 DNA: TGTGCTAGCAGCTCATCAGGACAGGGTGATACGCAGTATTTT.

J is TRBJ2-1 and V is TRBV6-5, with 8 bases that match TRBD1. In germline, CDR1 is MNHEY, CDR2 SVGAGI. This CDR3 spans 16 amino acids. J gave up 0 bases and V 2 bases, and 3 bases lay outside the gene matches. The CDR3 is CASSYGTGSSYNEQFF. As DNA, the CDR3 is TGTGCCAGCAGTTACGGGACAGGAAGCTCCTACAATGAGCAGTTCTTC.

This clonotype turned up a few times. The chain recombines TRBV7-2 with TRBJ2-3, with 7 bases fitting TRBD1. The CDR3 loop spans 14 amino acids. The trim removed 5 bases at V and 2 bases at J, leaving 4 bases unmatched. The V gene's germline CDR1 is SGHTA and CDR2 FQGNSA. DNA of the CDR3: TGTGCCAGCAGCCAGGACAGGTACACAGATACGCAGTATTTT. Protein: CASSQDRYTDTQYF.

V is TRBV6-5 and J is TRBJ2-7, with D possibly being TRBD2 (5 bases). V was shortened by 3 bases and J by 2 bases, with 20 bases between the two germline ends. The length of the CDR3 is 17 residues. Germline CDR1 and CDR2: MNHEY and SVGAGI. The CDR3 nucleotides read TGTGCCAGCAGTTATTCGGCCGCCCCGACGGGGACCTACGAGCAGTACTTC. It is translated as CASSYSAAPTGTYEQYF.

This clonotype was seen more than once but under ten times. V usage is TRBV12-3 or TRBV12-4 and J usage is TRBJ2-1, with 7 nucleotides matching TRBD2. This CDR3 is built from 15 residues. Trimming cost V 6 bases and J 0 bases; bases outside gene matches: 5. This chain's CDR3 is CASRKTGGSYNEQFF. As DNA, the CDR3 is TGTGCCAGCAGAAAGACGGGGGGCTCCTACAATGAGCAGTTCTTC.

The chain recombines TRBV7-9 with TRBJ2-7, with D unclear. V dropped 1 base and J dropped 5 bases, with 9 bases sitting between them. The CDR3 is made up of 13 amino acids. The germline V gene encodes CDR1 SEHNR and CDR2 FQNEAQ (reference sequence). CDR3 sequence: CASSLVLRDEQYF. As DNA, the CDR3 is TGTGCCAGCAGCTTAGTGTTACGGGACGAGCAGTACTTC.

A note on this clonotype: An end of the junction does not agree with germline; a read error may underlie this. CDR3 nucleotides: TGTGCCATCAGTACTACCGGGACAGGTCAACCCGGGCAGCTGTTTTTT. Protein sequence: CAISTTGTGQPGQLFF. The chain joins TRBV10-3 to TRBJ2-2, with 8 bases aligning to TRBD1. The CDR3 is made up of 16 amino acids. The germline gives CDR1 ENHRY, CDR2 SYGVKD.

This clonotype was counted a few times. V gene TRBV4-2 combines with J gene TRBJ1-5, with 8 bases that match TRBD1. CDR1 is LGHNA and CDR2 is YNFKEQ in the germline V gene. There are 16 residues in the CDR3. With 1 base clipped from V and 1 base from J, the junction kept 3 bases outside the gene matches. CDR3: CASSQGTGNSNQPQHF. Here the CDR3 DNA reads TGTGCCAGCAGCCAAGGGACAGGGAACAGCAATCAGCCCCAGCATTTT.

V gene TRBV7-6 combines with J gene TRBJ2-2; 8 nucleotides align to TRBD2. The CDR3 has 16 residues. Germline CDR1 reads SGHVS; CDR2 reads FNYEAQ. V dropped 0 bases and J dropped 7; count of bases not matched to a gene: 7. This CDR3 reads CASSLAAGGLVGELFF. The CDR3 DNA reads TGTGCCAGCAGCTTAGCGGCGGGGGGCTTGGTCGGGGAGCTGTTTTTT.

The chain recombines TRBV5-6 with TRBJ1-2; tentatively, D is TRBD1 (5 bases). Per the germline V gene, CDR1 is SGHDT and CDR2 is YYEEEE. V lost 0 bases and J lost 6, with 15 bases in between. The length of the CDR3 is 15 residues. The CDR3 coding sequence is TGTGCCAGCAGCTTGGTGGGCAGGGACGGGAATGGCTACACCTTC. Protein: CASSLVGRDGNGYTF.

This clonotype was seen a few times. The CDR3 loop is CASSLRGGRSGELFF. DNA of the CDR3: TGTGCCAGCAGCTTGAGGGGTGGAAGGTCCGGGGAGCTGTTTTTT. The chain recombines TRBV7-6 with TRBJ2-2, with D tentatively TRBD1 or TRBD2 (5 bases each). The V end lost 3 bases, the J end lost 6 bases, and 14 bases lay between the germline ends. The germline V gene encodes CDR1 SGHVS and CDR2 FNYEAQ. This CDR3 comprises 15 residues.

This clonotype occurred many times. This CDR3 reads CSVAFQAYEQYF. The CDR3 nucleotides are TGCAGCGTTGCCTTTCAGGCCTACGAGCAGTACTTC. The chain carries TRBV29-1 and TRBJ2-7; D call uncertain. This CDR3 region has 12 residues. Per the germline V gene, CDR1 is SQVTM and CDR2 is ANQGSEA. V lost 4 bases, J lost 2 bases, and 9 bases lay in between.

There are a few counts of this clonotype. The V call is TRBV7-2, the J call TRBJ2-1; D is unresolved. Trimming pared 5 bases from V and 9 bases from J, leaving 14 bases between. The length of the CDR3 is 13 residues. From germline, CDR1 is SGHTA and CDR2 FQGNSA. The CDR3 loop is CASSPFWSGEQFF. The CDR3 coding sequence is TGTGCCAGCAGCCCTTTCTGGTCCGGTGAGCAGTTCTTC.

This clonotype was seen a handful of times. This chain links TRBV5-5 with TRBJ2-5; possibly TRBD1 or TRBD2 for D (6 bases each). Trimming took off 3 bases at V and 2 bases at J, with 23 bases between the two ends. This CDR3 spans 18 amino acids. Germline values: CDR1 SGHKS, CDR2 YYEKEE (reference sequence). The CDR3 sequence is CASSSQRGASSLQETQYF. The CDR3 DNA follows: TGTGCCAGCAGCTCCCAGAGGGGGGCCAGCAGCCTTCAAGAGACCCAGTACTTC.

V is TRBV29-1 and J is TRBJ2-5; perhaps TRBD1 as D (6 bases). The length of the CDR3 is 13 residues. CDR1 is SQVTM, CDR2 ANQGSEA, per germline. The V end lost 3 bases, the J end lost 5 bases, and 13 bases lay between the germline ends. This chain's CDR3 is CSVDIGGSETQYF. The DNA of the CDR3 is TGCAGCGTTGATATTGGGGGCTCGGAGACCCAGTACTTC.

The gene calls are TRBV5-1 and TRBJ2-7; 7 bases agree with TRBD1. Germline CDR1 reads SGHRS; CDR2 reads YFSETQ. V shed 4 bases and J 6 bases; nucleotides not matched to a gene: 16. The CDR3 runs 16 residues. CDR3 sequence (DNA): TGCGCCAGCAGCCCAGGAAGTGGGACAGCCTTTGGCGAGCAGTACTTC. As protein: CASSPGSGTAFGEQYF.

The chain joins TRBV20-1 to TRBJ2-5; 9 bases match TRBD2. This CDR3 has 16 amino acids. V was pared by 6 bases and J by 4 bases, with 15 bases of the junction left unmatched. Per the germline V gene, CDR1 is DFQATT and CDR2 is SNEGSKA (reference sequence). DNA of the CDR3: TGCAGTGCAACCCCCTCCGGGACTAGCTTGTTAGAGACCCAGTACTTC. The encoded protein is CSATPSGTSLLETQYF.

This clonotype has more than one count but fewer than ten. The chain carries TRBV27 and TRBJ1-3; D not certain. Trimming stripped 2 bases from V and 1 base from J, with 3 bases between. The V gene's germline CDR1 is MNHEY and CDR2 SMNVEV (reference sequence). The CDR3 length is 13 residues. CDR3 sequence reads: CASSLRSGNTIYF. The DNA of the CDR3 is TGTGCCAGCAGTTTACGGTCTGGAAACACCATATATTTT.

There are a few counts of this clonotype. This chain links TRBV3-1 with TRBJ1-6; maybe TRBD1 (6 bases). The ends were cut back, 4 bases at V and 9 bases at J, with 13 bases in the middle. Germline CDR1 is LGHDT and CDR2 is YNNKEL (reference sequence). This CDR3 has 14 amino acids. As DNA, the CDR3 is TGTGCCAGCAGCCCAAGGGGGAACGGTTCACCCCTCCACTTT. This gives the protein CASSPRGNGSPLHF.

This clonotype was seen at least ten times. The rearrangement joins TRBV5-1 to TRBJ1-4; D not resolved. CDR1 is SGHRS, CDR2 YFSETQ, per germline. This CDR3 contains 14 residues. V was shortened by 0 bases and J by 5 bases, with 8 bases between the two germline ends. The CDR3 DNA follows: TGCGCCAGCAGCTTGGGTCGGGAGAATGAAAAACTGTTTTTT. This translates into CASSLGRENEKLFF.

This clonotype was detected only a few times. This chain joins TRBV6-1 and TRBJ2-1; D is perhaps TRBD1 (6 bases). The CDR3 extends over 15 amino acids. With 4 bases removed from V and 3 bases from J, the gap between germline ends came to 13 bases. Germline-derived CDR1 and CDR2 are MNHNS and SASEGT. The CDR3 region has the DNA TGTGCCAGCAGTGCCTCCGGGACACTCTACAATGAGCAGTTCTTC. Translation gives CASSASGTLYNEQFF.

A few counts support this clonotype. This chain links TRBV5-1 with TRBJ1-5; 8 nucleotides align to TRBD1. The ends lost 0 bases at V and 3 bases at J; junction bases unmatched: 2. The germline V gene has CDR1 SGHRS and CDR2 YFSETQ. This CDR3 is built from 15 residues. CDR3 protein: CASSLETGANQPQHF. The CDR3 bases are TGCGCCAGCAGCTTGGAGACAGGGGCCAATCAGCCCCAGCATTTT.